A selection of T cell receptor beta chains follows, all from one sample in a study of vaccination and CD4 T cells after COVID-19. TCRdb analysed the PCR reads with MiXCR anew, one entry per CDR3 protein. The data show about 18,000 distinct CDR3 sequences, with approximately 67% seen just once and around 0.92% held by the top ten. The sequencing here drew on CD4+ T cells from blood, taken before SARS-CoV-2 vaccination. The origin of the receptors is a human donor who had recovered from COVID-19. The CDR3 runs from the conserved cysteine through the conserved F or W. The order of the fields is J gene, V gene, D gene, clone size, CDR3 protein, CDR3 DNA. The D gene is left open where the match is weak. The listing skips clone size in some rows; elsewhere it reads once, few, many or a size class.

J: TRBJ1-5
V: TRBV6-2/TRBV6-3
D: -
size: few
CDR3: CASSYTGIGNQPQHF
DNA: TGTGCCAGCAGTTACACGGGGATCGGCAATCAGCCCCAGCATTTT

J: TRBJ2-7
V: TRBV6-2/TRBV6-3
D: -
size: -
CDR3: CASSNSYEQYF
DNA: TGTGCCAGCAGCAACTCCTACGAGCAGTACTTC

J: TRBJ1-1
V: TRBV6-5
D: TRBD1
size: -
CDR3: CASSWLGGAGNTEAFF
DNA: TGTGCCAGCAGTTGGCTAGGGGGCGCGGGGAACACTGAAGCTTTCTTT

J: TRBJ1-2
V: TRBV7-2
D: -
size: -
CDR3: CASSLDTYYGYTF
DNA: TGTGCCAGCAGCCTGGACACCTACTATGGCTACACCTTC

J: TRBJ2-1
V: TRBV2
D: TRBD2
size: once
CDR3: CASKADLPGLAAYNEQFF
DNA: TGTGCCAGCAAAGCAGACCTCCCGGGACTAGCGGCCTACAATGAGCAGTTCTTC

J: TRBJ1-1
V: TRBV10-3
D: -
size: once
CDR3: CAISATTENTEAFF
DNA: TGTGCCATCAGTGCTACGACAGAGAACACTGAAGCTTTCTTT

J: TRBJ2-1
V: TRBV27
D: -
size: -
CDR3: CASRRPDNYNEQFF
DNA: TGTGCCAGCCGCCGGCCGGACAATTACAATGAGCAGTTCTTC

J: TRBJ2-3
V: TRBV6-1
D: -
size: few
CDR3: CASRHTDTQYF
DNA: TGTGCCAGCAGGCACACAGATACGCAGTATTTT

J: TRBJ2-3
V: TRBV6-1
D: TRBD1
size: few
CDR3: CASRTDRDTDTQYF
DNA: TGTGCCAGCAGGACAGACAGGGACACAGATACGCAGTATTTT

J: TRBJ2-7
V: TRBV15
D: -
size: few
CDR3: CATSQDSYEQYF
DNA: TGTGCCACCAGTCAGGACTCCTACGAGCAGTACTTC

J: TRBJ1-5
V: TRBV20-1
D: -
size: -
CDR3: CSARAIVGQGSNQPQHF
DNA: TGCAGTGCTAGAGCCATCGTCGGGCAGGGAAGCAATCAGCCCCAGCATTTT

J: TRBJ1-1
V: TRBV6-2/TRBV6-3
D: -
size: -
CDR3: CASRPTTLEAFF
DNA: TGTGCCAGCAGACCGACGACACTTGAAGCTTTCTTT

J: TRBJ2-7
V: TRBV27
D: TRBD1
size: -
CDR3: CASRWTGMDEQYF
DNA: TGTGCCAGCCGCTGGACAGGGATGGACGAGCAGTACTTC

J: TRBJ1-2
V: TRBV19
D: -
size: few
CDR3: CASSPRTEAGYTF
DNA: TGTGCCAGTAGTCCGCGGACGGAAGCGGGCTACACCTTC

J: TRBJ2-2
V: TRBV20-1
D: -
size: few
CDR3: CSARVRGSTTGELFF
DNA: TGCAGTGCTAGAGTTCGCGGCAGCACGACCGGGGAGCTGTTTTTT

J: TRBJ1-4
V: TRBV7-4
D: TRBD1
size: -
CDR3: CASLHRGGSEKLFF
DNA: TGTGCCAGCCTCCACAGGGGAGGGAGTGAAAAACTGTTTTTT

J: TRBJ2-7
V: TRBV4-1
D: TRBD2
size: -
CDR3: CASSQGASGSSGRIRSYEQYF
DNA: TGCGCCAGCAGCCAAGGGGCGTCGGGGTCTAGCGGGAGGATACGGTCCTACGAGCAGTACTTC

J: TRBJ2-3
V: TRBV2
D: TRBD2
size: -
CDR3: CASSAGLEADTQYF
DNA: TGTGCCAGCAGCGCGGGACTAGAAGCAGATACGCAGTATTTT

J: TRBJ2-1
V: TRBV27
D: -
size: -
CDR3: CASSETSNKPFF
DNA: TGTGCCAGCAGTGAGACTAGTAATAAACCGTTCTTC

J: TRBJ2-7
V: TRBV6-1
D: TRBD2
size: -
CDR3: CASSGETSGRNPSYEQYF
DNA: TGTGCCAGCAGTGGGGAGACTAGCGGGCGAAATCCCTCCTACGAGCAGTACTTC

J: TRBJ2-7
V: TRBV7-2
D: TRBD2
size: few
CDR3: CASRVTGGSSYEQYF
DNA: TGTGCCAGCAGAGTAACGGGGGGGAGCTCCTACGAGCAGTACTTC

J: TRBJ2-7
V: TRBV20-1
D: -
size: -
CDR3: CSASSARFPYEQYF
DNA: TGCAGTGCTAGTAGCGCTAGGTTCCCCTACGAGCAGTACTTC

J: TRBJ1-6
V: TRBV15
D: -
size: -
CDR3: CATSRDRGRGGNSPLHF
DNA: TGTGCCACCAGCAGAGATAGGGGTAGGGGCGGAAATTCACCCCTCCACTTT

J: TRBJ1-1
V: TRBV12-5
D: -
size: once
CDR3: CASGPGGHEAFF
DNA: TGTGCTAGTGGTCCTGGCGGTCATGAAGCTTTCTTT

J: TRBJ2-1
V: TRBV18
D: -
size: -
CDR3: CASSPGSRSYNEQFF
DNA: TGTGCCAGCTCTCCGGGGAGTAGATCCTACAATGAGCAGTTCTTC

J: TRBJ1-3
V: TRBV12-3/TRBV12-4
D: -
size: -
CDR3: CASRRDISGNTIYF
DNA: TGTGCCAGCCGAAGGGACATCTCTGGAAACACCATATATTTT

J: TRBJ2-7
V: TRBV15
D: -
size: -
CDR3: CATSGRDAHDYEQYF
DNA: TGTGCCACCAGCGGCCGGGACGCACACGACTACGAGCAGTACTTC

J: TRBJ1-5
V: TRBV12-3/TRBV12-4
D: -
size: -
CDR3: CASSQRLSNQPQHF
DNA: TGTGCCAGCAGCCAGAGACTTAGCAATCAGCCCCAGCATTTT

J: TRBJ2-3
V: TRBV7-2
D: TRBD2
size: -
CDR3: CASSFTSDTDTQYF
DNA: TGTGCCAGCAGCTTTACTAGCGACACAGATACGCAGTATTTT

J: TRBJ1-1
V: TRBV5-1
D: -
size: -
CDR3: CASSPSGGRGTEAFF
DNA: TGCGCCAGCAGCCCCTCGGGGGGAAGGGGAACTGAAGCTTTCTTT

J: TRBJ2-2
V: TRBV7-9
D: TRBD2
size: -
CDR3: CASSLIGRASGIDGELFF
DNA: TGTGCCAGCAGTCTAATCGGAAGGGCTAGCGGGATAGACGGGGAGCTGTTTTTT

J: TRBJ2-3
V: TRBV20-1
D: -
size: -
CDR3: CSASMPDTQYF
DNA: TGCAGTGCTAGCATGCCTGATACGCAGTATTTT

J: TRBJ2-1
V: TRBV7-2
D: -
size: -
CDR3: CASSLALKLIGNEQFF
DNA: TGTGCCAGCAGCTTAGCGCTTAAACTAATTGGCAATGAGCAGTTCTTC

J: TRBJ1-1
V: TRBV28
D: -
size: -
CDR3: CASSRLQGSGTEAFF
DNA: TGTGCCAGCAGTAGGCTACAGGGCTCCGGGACTGAAGCTTTCTTT

J: TRBJ1-5
V: TRBV15
D: -
size: few
CDR3: CATSRDGNSNQPQHF
DNA: TGTGCCACCAGCCGGGACGGAAATAGCAATCAGCCCCAGCATTTT

J: TRBJ2-7
V: TRBV7-8
D: -
size: once
CDR3: CASSSNGGEQYF
DNA: TGTGCCAGCAGCTCAAATGGGGGCGAGCAGTACTTC

J: TRBJ2-7
V: TRBV7-9
D: -
size: -
CDR3: CASSPRTDPTYEQYF
DNA: TGTGCCAGCAGCCCACGGACAGACCCAACCTACGAGCAGTACTTC

J: TRBJ1-5
V: TRBV27
D: -
size: -
CDR3: CASKQNREWEPQHF
DNA: TGTGCCAGCAAACAAAACAGGGAATGGGAGCCCCAGCATTTT

J: TRBJ2-3
V: TRBV20-1
D: TRBD1
size: -
CDR3: CSQRDRARTDTQYF
DNA: TGCAGTCAACGGGACAGGGCCCGCACAGATACGCAGTATTTT

J: TRBJ2-5
V: TRBV19
D: TRBD1
size: few
CDR3: CASSQTGQETQYF
DNA: TGTGCCAGTAGCCAGACAGGGCAAGAGACCCAGTACTTC

J: TRBJ1-5
V: TRBV5-8
D: -
size: -
CDR3: CASSYRVSNQPQHF
DNA: TGTGCCAGCAGCTACAGGGTCAGCAATCAGCCCCAGCATTTT

J: TRBJ2-1
V: TRBV15
D: -
size: -
CDR3: CATSRDMGGAYNEQFF
DNA: TGTGCCACCAGCAGAGACATGGGGGGCGCCTACAATGAGCAGTTCTTC

J: TRBJ2-3
V: TRBV10-3
D: -
size: -
CDR3: CAISESESDTQYF
DNA: TGTGCCATCAGTGAGTCTGAGTCAGATACGCAGTATTTT

J: TRBJ1-2
V: TRBV27
D: -
size: few
CDR3: CASSLTANYGYTF
DNA: TGTGCCAGCAGTTTAACGGCTAACTATGGCTACACCTTC

J: TRBJ2-5
V: TRBV20-1
D: -
size: -
CDR3: CSATPPTLSQYF
DNA: TGCAGTGCCACCCCCCCTACTTTGTCACAGTACTTC

J: TRBJ2-3
V: TRBV6-1
D: TRBD2
size: -
CDR3: CASSLKIAGGSSDTQYF
DNA: TGTGCCAGCAGTCTAAAAATAGCGGGAGGGTCCAGCGATACGCAGTATTTT